The 22 T cell receptor beta chains presented below share a single source sample, sequenced in a study of blood T cell repertoires in COVID-19. The data were produced by immunoSEQ multiplex PCR, yet TCRdb's version contains in-frame clones alone and is incomplete. Of under 200,000 clones in the sample, about nine tenths were seen once. The specimen was PBMCs or T cells enriched from blood (not recorded which). Receptors originate from a woman under 30 who had recovered from COVID-19.

The chain is built from TRBV10-3 and TRBJ2-7; 7 nucleotides align to TRBD1. Germline CDR1 reads ENHRY; CDR2 reads SYGVKD. Losses at the gene ends were 9 bases for V and 0 bases for J; bases not matched to a gene: 23. The CDR3 consists of 19 residues. CDR3 amino acids: CAILGPPRVKTGSSYEQYF. CDR3 coding DNA: TGTGCCATATTAGGGCCCCCCAGGGTTAAGACAGGGAGCTCCTACGAGCAGTACTTC.

The V gene is TRBV30, the J gene TRBJ1-6; D perhaps matches TRBD1 (6 bases). Germline V gene lookup returns CDR1 GTSNPN and CDR2 SVGIG (reference sequence). The CDR3 runs 13 residues. The CDR3 nucleotides are TGTGCGGGGCAGGGGATTTATAATTCACCCCTCCACTTT. Protein: CAGQGIYNSPLHF.

V gene TRBV7-9 combines with J gene TRBJ2-3; D tentatively fits TRBD1 or TRBD2 (5 bases each). Looked up from germline, CDR1 is SEHNR and CDR2 is FQNEAQ (reference sequence). CDR3 length: 18 residues. Between the trimmed V and J ends, which lost 7 bases and 7 bases, there was a span of 30 bases. The CDR3 protein is CASTGQGPHESKLYTQYF. The CDR3, as DNA: TGTGCCAGCACGGGGCAGGGCCCTCATGAATCGAAGCTTTATACGCAGTATTTT.

This clone was counted a single time. This chain uses TRBV10-1 with TRBJ2-6; a weak D match, TRBD2 (7 bases). This CDR3 has 16 residues. The germline CDR1 and CDR2 sequences are WNHNN and SYGVQD (reference sequence). Deletions cut 3 bases from V and 4 bases from J, with 13 bases between. The CDR3 is CASSDGGRYGANVLTF. The DNA for the CDR3 is TGCGCCAGCAGTGACGGGGGGCGGTACGGGGCCAACGTCCTGACTTTC.

V and J are TRBV5-6 and TRBJ1-1; a possible D gene is TRBD1 (5 bases). Germline CDR1 is SGHDT and CDR2 is YYEEEE. The CDR3 loop spans 16 amino acids. Trimming took 0 bases from V and 1 from J, leaving 13 bases between them. The CDR3 DNA is TGTGCCAGCAGCTTGGCCGGGGGGTCCTGGAACACTGAAGCTTTCTTT. Residues: CASSLAGGSWNTEAFF.

The chain recombines TRBV27 with TRBJ2-1; TRBD2 matches at 7 bases. Germline V lookup: CDR1 MNHEY, CDR2 SMNVEV (reference sequence). The V segment lost 2 bases and the J segment 7 bases; nucleotides outside the gene matches: 8. The CDR3 extends over 15 amino acids. CDR3 protein: CASSLGGLVFNEQFF. The CDR3, as DNA: TGTGCCAGCAGTTTAGGTGGACTAGTCTTTAATGAGCAGTTCTTC.

The chain couples TRBV18 to TRBJ1-3, with D perhaps matching TRBD1 (5 bases). The V and J ends lost 3 bases and 0 bases respectively, with 9 bases between them. Looked up from germline, CDR1 is KGHSH and CDR2 is LQKENI. This CDR3 has 15 amino acids. The CDR3 bases are TGTGCCAGCTCACCGACAGCCAGCTCTGGAAACACCATATATTTT. Its translation is CASSPTASSGNTIYF.

In regard to this clone: The junction departs from the called germline gene at one end, perhaps through a read error. The rearrangement joins TRBV11-1 to TRBJ2-3; 10 bases are shared with TRBD1. CDR3 length: 15 amino acids. Per the germline V gene, CDR1 is SGHAT and CDR2 is FQDESV (reference sequence). CDR3 sequence reads: CASSPVTGGTDTQYF. CDR3 DNA: TGTGCCAGCAGCCCCGTGACAGGGGGCACGGATACGCAGTATTTT.

This clone was seen only once. The V gene is TRBV7-9, the J gene TRBJ2-1; the match to TRBD1 covers 8 bases. V trimming: 6 bases; J trimming: 5 bases; junction bases outside the gene matches: 9. Germline lookup yields CDR1 SEHNR and CDR2 FQNEAQ (reference sequence). The CDR3 loop spans 15 amino acids. The CDR3 is CASRQDRGKHNEQFF. For the CDR3, the DNA is TGTGCCAGCAGACAAGACAGGGGCAAGCACAATGAGCAGTTCTTC.

The chain uses TRBV5-1 and TRBJ2-5; a possible D gene is TRBD2 (5 bases). Germline V gene data show CDR1 as SGHRS and CDR2 as YFSETQ. V was trimmed by 4 bases and J by 1 base, leaving 14 bases between them. CDR3 length: 15 residues. The CDR3 nucleotides read TGCGCCAGCAGCCTGGACGGACGGGGCCAAGAGACCCAGTACTTC. This codes for CASSLDGRGQETQYF.

V gene TRBV7-2 combines with J gene TRBJ1-1; D remains unclear. The CDR3 extends over 15 amino acids. Germline values: CDR1 SGHTA, CDR2 FQGNSA. Trimming took 2 bases from V and 1 from J, leaving 11 bases between them. CDR3 amino acids: CASSLFGAANTEAFF. The CDR3 coding sequence is TGTGCCAGCAGCTTATTCGGAGCGGCGAACACTGAAGCTTTCTTT.

J is TRBJ2-7 and V is TRBV28, with 9 bases aligning to TRBD1. In germline, CDR1 is MDHEN, CDR2 SYDVKM. This CDR3 spans 17 amino acids. The J segment lost 3 bases and the V segment lost 4 bases, leaving 13 bases of the junction unmatched. CDR3 loop: CASSSGQGNLNRYEQYF. CDR3 in DNA: TGTGCCAGCAGTTCGGGACAGGGAAATTTGAATCGCTACGAGCAGTACTTC.

This chain joins TRBV5-6 and TRBJ2-5, with D uncertain. The V gene lost 6 bases and the J gene lost 5 bases, with 17 bases spanning the gap. The CDR3 is 14 amino acids. Germline-derived CDR1 and CDR2 are SGHDT and YYEEEE. The CDR3 sequence: CASTPGPHAETQYF. In nucleotides, the CDR3 is TGTGCCAGCACCCCTGGGCCCCACGCGGAGACCCAGTACTTC. Drawing the rest from reference TRBV5-6 and TRBJ2-5, the complete variable domain is DAGVTQSPTHLIKTRGQQVTLRCSPKSGHDTVSWYQQALGQGPQFIFQYYEEEERQRGNFPDRFSGHQFPNYSSELNVNALLLGDSALYLCASTPGPHAETQYFGPGTRLLVL.

This sequence joins TRBV9 and TRBJ2-1; 9 bases match TRBD2. The CDR3 has 16 residues. The V and J ends lost 0 bases and 2 bases, in that order; junction bases with no gene match: 3. Germline CDR1 and CDR2: SGDLS and YYNGEE. CDR3 protein: CASSVGREGPYNEQFF. The DNA for the CDR3 is TGTGCCAGCAGCGTAGGGCGGGAGGGCCCCTACAATGAGCAGTTCTTC. The variable domain in full, completed from reference TRBV9 and TRBJ2-1, reads DSGVTQTPKHLITATGQRVTLRCSPRSGDLSVYWYQQSLDQGLQFLIQYYNGEERAKGNILERFSAQQFPDLHSELNLSSLELGDSALYFCASSVGREGPYNEQFFGPGTRLTVL.

The chain is built from TRBV28 and TRBJ1-1; the D gene is possibly TRBD1 (5 bases). The V gene's germline CDR1 is MDHEN and CDR2 SYDVKM. The CDR3 is 15 amino acids. V lost 3 bases and J 7 bases, leaving 18 bases between the germline ends. CDR3 loop: CASSFRGWQLGEAFF. CDR3 bases: TGTGCCAGCAGTTTTAGGGGCTGGCAGTTAGGTGAAGCTTTCTTT.

The V and J genes are TRBV5-8 and TRBJ2-1; D is possibly TRBD2 (5 bases). The CDR3 sequence is 15 residues long. Looked up from germline, CDR1 is SGHTS and CDR2 is YDEGEE. The V end was cut by 3 bases, the J end by 0 bases, with 10 bases between. This chain's CDR3 is CASSSLALSYNEQFF. The CDR3 region has the DNA TGTGCCAGCAGCTCTCTAGCACTCTCCTACAATGAGCAGTTCTTC.

The gene calls are TRBV27 and TRBJ2-7; 7 bases fit TRBD1. The germline V gene has CDR1 MNHEY and CDR2 SMNVEV (reference sequence). The CDR3 spans 16 residues. V gave up 8 bases and J gave up 4 bases; unmatched junction bases: 17. The CDR3 nucleotides read TGTGCCAGCCGAGAAAGGACAGGAGGAAGGGGGTACGAGCAGTACTTC. It yields the protein CASRERTGGRGYEQYF.

This clone appeared once. The CDR3 is CASSLVLAGGPSGNEQFF. The CDR3 nucleotides read TGCGCCAGCAGCTTGGTACTAGCGGGAGGGCCGTCAGGGAATGAGCAGTTCTTC. V usage is TRBV5-1 and J usage is TRBJ2-1, with 13 bases that match TRBD2. Germline CDR1 reads SGHRS; CDR2 reads YFSETQ. There are 18 residues in the CDR3. Trimming at V came to 0 bases and at J to 7 bases, leaving 10 bases not matched to a gene.

As for this clone: Its ends do not fully match the called genes, so a read error is possible. Other DNA sequences in this specimen translate into the identical CDR3. The genes are TRBV5-8 and TRBJ1-2; TRBD1 might be the D (5 bases). Germline V gene sequence: CDR1 SGHTS, CDR2 YDEGEE. CDR3 length: 14 residues. The CDR3 nucleotides are TGTGCCAGCAGCTTCAGGGACTGGACCTATGGCTACACCTTT. It translates to CASSFRDWTYGYTF. The full variable domain, its missing parts supplied by reference TRBV5-8 and TRBJ1-2, is EAGVTQSPTHLIKTRGQQATLRCSPISGHTSVYWYQQALGLGLQFLLWYDEGEERNRGNFPPRFSGRQFPNYSSELNVNALELEDSALYLCASSFRDWTYGYTFGSGTRLTVV.

This sequence joins TRBV29-1 and TRBJ2-3; tentative D call: TRBD1 (5 bases). The CDR3 contains 16 residues. V lost 0 bases to trimming and J lost 3 bases, with 16 bases between them. Germline V gene lookup returns CDR1 SQVTM and CDR2 ANQGSEA. CDR3 in DNA: TGCAGCGTTGAAGAACCGGTGGGCAGGGAAACAGATACGCAGTATTTT. Residues: CSVEEPVGRETDTQYF.

The rearrangement joins TRBV18 to TRBJ2-3, with D maybe TRBD2 (6 bases). The V end lost 3 bases, the J end lost 5 bases, and 12 bases lay between the germline ends. The V gene's germline CDR1 is KGHSH and CDR2 LQKENI. CDR3 size: 14 residues. Written as DNA, the CDR3 is TGTGCCAGCTCACCGGGGGGTCAGGTAGATACGCAGTATTTT. This encodes CASSPGGQVDTQYF.

The chain carries TRBV10-3 and TRBJ2-5, with a possible D match to TRBD2 (6 bases). Trimming cost V 6 bases and J 2 bases, with 10 bases left between them. The germline V gene has CDR1 ENHRY and CDR2 SYGVKD. CDR3 length: 13 amino acids. The CDR3 region has the DNA TGTGCCATCAGATCGACTAGACAAGAGACCCAGTACTTC. It yields the protein CAIRSTRQETQYF.